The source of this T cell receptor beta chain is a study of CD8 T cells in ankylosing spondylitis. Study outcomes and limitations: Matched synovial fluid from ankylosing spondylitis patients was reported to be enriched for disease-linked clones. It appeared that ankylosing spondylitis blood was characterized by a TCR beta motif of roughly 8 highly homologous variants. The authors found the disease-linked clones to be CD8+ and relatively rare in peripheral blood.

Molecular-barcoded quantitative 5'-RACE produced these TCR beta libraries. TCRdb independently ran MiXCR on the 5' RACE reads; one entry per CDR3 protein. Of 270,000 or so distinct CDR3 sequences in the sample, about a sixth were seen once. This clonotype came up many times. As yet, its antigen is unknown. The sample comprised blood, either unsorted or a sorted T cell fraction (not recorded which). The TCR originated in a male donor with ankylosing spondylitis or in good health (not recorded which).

Here the CDR3 DNA reads TGTGCCAGCAGTTACTCGACAGGGGGCACCGGGGAGCTGTTTTTT. Protein product: CASSYSTGGTGELFF. The gene calls are TRBV6-5 and TRBJ2-2, with TRBD1 matching over 9 bases. This CDR3 comprises 15 residues. Looked up from germline, CDR1 is MNHEY and CDR2 is SVGAGI. The V segment lost 0 bases and the J segment 4 bases; nucleotides outside the gene matches: 0.